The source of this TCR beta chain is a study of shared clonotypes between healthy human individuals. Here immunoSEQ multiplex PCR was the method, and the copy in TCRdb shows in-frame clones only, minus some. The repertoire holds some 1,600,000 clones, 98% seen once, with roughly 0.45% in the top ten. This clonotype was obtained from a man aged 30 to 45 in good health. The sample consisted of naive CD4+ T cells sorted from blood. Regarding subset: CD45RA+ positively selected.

CDR3 loop: CASSLNTVSYEQYF. The CDR3 DNA is TGTGCCAGCAGCCTGAATACGGTCTCCTACGAGCAGTACTTC. The chain combines TRBV9 with TRBJ2-7; unclear D gene. The CDR3 spans 14 residues. Per germline, CDR1 SGDLS and CDR2 YYNGEE. V was cut by 4 bases and J by 0 bases, with 11 bases left in between. The variable domain in full, completed from reference TRBV9 and TRBJ2-7, reads DSGVTQTPKHLITATGQRVTLRCSPRSGDLSVYWYQQSLDQGLQFLIQYYNGEERAKGNILERFSAQQFPDLHSELNLSSLELGDSALYFCASSLNTVSYEQYFGPGTRLTVT.